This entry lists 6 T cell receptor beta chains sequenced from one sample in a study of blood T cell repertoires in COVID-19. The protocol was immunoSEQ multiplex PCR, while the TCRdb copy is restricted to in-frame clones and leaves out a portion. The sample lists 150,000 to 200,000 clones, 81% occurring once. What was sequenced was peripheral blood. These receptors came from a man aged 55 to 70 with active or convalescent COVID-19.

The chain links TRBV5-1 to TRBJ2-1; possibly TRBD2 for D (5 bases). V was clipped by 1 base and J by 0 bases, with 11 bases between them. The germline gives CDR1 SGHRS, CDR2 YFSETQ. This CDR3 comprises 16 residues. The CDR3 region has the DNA TGCGCCAGCAGCTTGTTCCCAGCGGTCTCCTACAATGAGCAGTTCTTC. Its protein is CASSLFPAVSYNEQFF. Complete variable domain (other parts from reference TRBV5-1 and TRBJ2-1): KAGVTQTPRYLIKTRGQQVTLSCSPISGHRSVSWYQQTPGQGLQFLFEYFSETQRNKGNFPGRFSGRQFSNSRSEMNVSTLELGDSALYLCASSLFPAVSYNEQFFGPGTRLTVL.

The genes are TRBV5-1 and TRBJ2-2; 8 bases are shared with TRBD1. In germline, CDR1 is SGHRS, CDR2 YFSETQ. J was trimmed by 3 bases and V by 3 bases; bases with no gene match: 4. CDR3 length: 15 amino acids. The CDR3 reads CASSSGQGHTGELFF. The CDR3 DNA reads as TGCGCCAGCAGCTCCGGACAGGGACACACCGGGGAGCTGTTTTTT.

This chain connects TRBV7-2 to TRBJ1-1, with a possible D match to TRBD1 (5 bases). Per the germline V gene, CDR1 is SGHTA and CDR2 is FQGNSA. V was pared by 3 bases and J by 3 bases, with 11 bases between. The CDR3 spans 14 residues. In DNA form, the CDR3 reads TGTGCCAGCAGCTTGGGAGGGGCGGACACTGAAGCTTTCTTT. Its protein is CASSLGGADTEAFF.

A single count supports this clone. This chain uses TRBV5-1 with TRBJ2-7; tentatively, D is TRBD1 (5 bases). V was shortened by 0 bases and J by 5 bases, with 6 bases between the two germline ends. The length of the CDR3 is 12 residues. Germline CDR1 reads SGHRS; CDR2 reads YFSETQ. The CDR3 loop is CASSLAGNEQYF. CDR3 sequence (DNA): TGCGCCAGCAGCTTGGCAGGGAACGAGCAGTACTTC.

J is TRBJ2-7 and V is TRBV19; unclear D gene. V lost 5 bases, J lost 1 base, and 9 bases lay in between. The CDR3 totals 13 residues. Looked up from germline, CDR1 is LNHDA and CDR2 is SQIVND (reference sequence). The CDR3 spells CASSPVNSYEQYF. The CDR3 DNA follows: TGTGCCAGTAGTCCGGTAAATTCCTACGAGCAGTACTTC.

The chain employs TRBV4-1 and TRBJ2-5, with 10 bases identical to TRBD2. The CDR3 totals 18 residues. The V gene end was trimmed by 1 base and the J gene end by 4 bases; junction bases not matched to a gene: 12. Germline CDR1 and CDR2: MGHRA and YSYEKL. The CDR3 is CASSQGLAGATGGETQYF. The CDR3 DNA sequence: TGCGCCAGCAGCCAAGGGCTAGCGGGGGCAACTGGGGGAGAGACCCAGTACTTC.